In its sample, the clone carrying this T cell receptor beta chain is large. This entry is derived from a study of patients and donors after allogeneic stem cell transplantation. From the RT-PCR reads, TCRdb called clonotypes with MiXCR, one entry per CDR3 protein. The table includes some 990 distinct CDR3 sequences, approximately 0.42% detected once. The sequence derives from a human donor who was either an allogeneic HSCT recipient or a stem cell or donor lymphocyte infusion donor (not recorded which). It is not recorded whose cells these are; they may come from a transplant donor. Material: blood, either unsorted or a sorted T cell fraction (not recorded which).

CDR3: CASSQKDPTYAKLFF. Written as DNA, the CDR3 is TGTGCCAGCAGCCAAAAAGACCCAACCTATGCAAAACTGTTTTTT. This chain connects TRBV7-2 to TRBJ1-4; D call uncertain. Germline V gene lookup returns CDR1 SGHTA and CDR2 FQGNSA. The CDR3 totals 15 residues. The V end lost 5 bases, the J end lost 10 bases, and 20 bases lay between the germline ends.